This T cell receptor (beta chain) was sequenced during a study of a mutant IDH1 vaccine in newly diagnosed glioma. The overall study: Onset of vaccination occurred 4-6 weeks following radiotherapy alone, or with temozolomide cycles.

Stated time point: week 35, safety follow-up. Vaccination comprised doses that each held 300 ug of mutant IDH1 20-mer peptide, plus topical imiquimod. This CDR3 is built from 13 residues. Germline V gene sequence: CDR1 ENHRY, CDR2 SYGVKD. The V end was cut by 6 bases, the J end by 3 bases, with 12 bases between. The repertoire was sequenced with immunoSEQ multiplex PCR; TCRdb's copy has only in-frame clones and lacks some. There are some 61,000 clones in the sample; roughly 84% occur only once, and around 12% lies in the top ten. Details on this clone: As yet, its antigen is unknown.

Broader study findings: There were vaccine-induced immune responses in just over 90% of the patients.

This clonotype was sampled from a young man with glioma. The rearrangement joins TRBV10-3 to TRBJ2-7; D is ambiguous. The sample in question was PBMCs, obtained from a glioma patient whose treatment included an IDH1 peptide vaccine. The CDR3 region is CAIRQTPGYEQYF. In nucleotides, the CDR3 is TGTGCCATCAGACAGACTCCTGGCTACGAGCAGTACTTC.